The 11 T cell receptor beta chains in this list originate from one sample, sequenced in a study of Graves' ophthalmopathy and Graves' hyperthyroidism. For repertoire sequencing, the TCR beta CDR3 regions were amplified from RNA transcripts. Following a first-round RT-PCR that used HTBI primers, a second-round multiplex PCR was carried out. TCRdb re-called the multiplex PCR reads with MiXCR, one entry per CDR3 protein. This repertoire shows 150,000 to 200,000 distinct CDR3 sequences, less than 45% found once; its top ten account for roughly 5.2%. Sequencing input: peripheral blood. The receptors originated from a woman aged 40 to 50 with Graves' ophthalmopathy.

This clonotype was detected ten times or more. V is TRBV11-3 and J is TRBJ2-3, with D possibly TRBD1 on 5 matching bases. Trimming removed 5 bases at V and 2 bases at J, with 11 bases between. Germline CDR1 SGHNT, CDR2 YENEEA. The CDR3 consists of 14 residues. CDR3 DNA: TGTGCCAGCAGCCTGGGGCGGATCACAGATACGCAGTATTTT. It specifies CASSLGRITDTQYF.

J is TRBJ2-5 and V is TRBV12-5; no reliable D call. Trimming stripped 7 bases from V and 0 bases from J, with 3 bases between. Germline CDR1 is LGHNT and CDR2 is FRNRAP. The CDR3 is made up of 11 amino acids. The DNA of the CDR3 is TGTGCTAGTGCCTACCAAGAGACCCAGTACTTC. The encoded protein is CASAYQETQYF.

This clonotype was counted only a few times. The J gene is TRBJ1-1, the V gene TRBV6-1, with D tentatively TRBD1 (5 bases). Germline CDR1 MNHNS, CDR2 SASEGT. The CDR3 is 16 residues long. V was clipped by 5 bases and J by 1 base, with 17 bases between them. The CDR3 here is CASSPPWGTANTEAFF. As DNA, the CDR3 is TGTGCCAGCAGTCCACCTTGGGGGACCGCGAACACTGAAGCTTTCTTT.

This clonotype was observed a handful of times. The genes are TRBV6-1 and TRBJ1-5, with D uncertain. Germline-derived CDR1 and CDR2 are MNHNS and SASEGT. This CDR3 spans 13 amino acids. V was shortened by 7 bases and J by 7 bases, with 14 bases between the two germline ends. CDR3 DNA sequence: TGTGCCAGCACCACCTATGAGGGCCAGCCCCAGCATTTT. Its translation is CASTTYEGQPQHF.

The chain combines TRBV20-1 with TRBJ2-7; possible D gene TRBD2, 6 bases. With 6 bases removed from V and 0 bases from J, the gap between germline ends came to 9 bases. Per the germline V gene, CDR1 is DFQATT and CDR2 is SNEGSKA (reference sequence). The CDR3 sequence is 12 residues long. The CDR3 DNA reads TGCAGTGCGCACGGGAGCTCCTACGAGCAGTACTTC. Translated: CSAHGSSYEQYF.

V gene TRBV2 combines with J gene TRBJ2-7; TRBD2 aligns across 10 bases. Germline trimming cut 8 bases from V and 6 bases from J; bases unmatched to any gene: 10. Germline V gene sequence: CDR1 SNHLY, CDR2 FYNNEI. The CDR3 loop spans 14 amino acids. The CDR3 coding sequence is TGTGCCAGCCCTTCCGGGACTAGCGATGGCGAGCAGTACTTC. Translated, it gives CASPSGTSDGEQYF.

This chain joins TRBV6-1 and TRBJ2-7, with 9 bases that match TRBD1. The CDR3 consists of 14 residues. The germline gives CDR1 MNHNS, CDR2 SASEGT. V lost 6 bases and J lost 4; bases outside the gene matches: 7. The CDR3 is CASRRGQGGYEQYF. In DNA, the CDR3 is TGTGCCAGCAGACGGGGACAGGGAGGATACGAGCAGTACTTC.

This clonotype occurred many times. The DNA of the CDR3 is TGTGCCTGGAGTCCAGGGCAGGATCAGCCCCAGCATTTT. Amino acids: CAWSPGQDQPQHF. The chain couples TRBV30 to TRBJ1-5; possible D gene TRBD1, 5 bases. The CDR3 is 13 residues long. CDR1 is GTSNPN, CDR2 SVGIG, per germline (reference sequence). The germline V and J ends were trimmed by 2 bases and 5 bases, with 10 bases remaining between them. The full variable domain, its missing parts supplied by reference TRBV30 and TRBJ1-5, is SQTIHQWPATLVQPVGSPLSLECTVEGTSNPNLYWYRQAAGRGLQLLFYSVGIGQISSEVPQNLSASRPQDRQFILSSKKLLLSDSGFYLCAWSPGQDQPQHFGDGTRLSIL.

This clonotype was detected ten times or more. The chain joins TRBV24-1 to TRBJ2-5; D not resolved. Looked up from germline, CDR1 is KGHDR and CDR2 is SFDVKD. V was cut by 6 bases and J by 5 bases, with 6 bases left in between. This CDR3 comprises 11 residues. As DNA, the CDR3 is TGTGCCACCAGTAAAAGGGAGACCCAGTACTTC. This codes for CATSKRETQYF.

The gene calls are TRBV30 and TRBJ1-1; 8 bases map to TRBD1. Germline-derived CDR1 and CDR2 are GTSNPN and SVGIG (reference sequence). V was clipped by 2 bases and J by 10 bases; unmatched bases: 6. CDR3 length equals 12 residues. CDR3 sequence: CAWSRGQGGAFF. In DNA, the CDR3 is TGTGCCTGGAGTAGAGGACAGGGCGGAGCTTTCTTT.

The chain has TRBV6-5 and TRBJ2-7; 7 bases are shared with TRBD2. With V trimmed by 3 bases and J by 0 bases, 8 bases remained unmatched. CDR1 is MNHEY, CDR2 SVGAGI, per germline. This CDR3 region has 16 residues. CDR3 nucleotides: TGTGCCAGCAGTTATTCGGGGACTACCATCTCCTACGAGCAGTACTTC. Its translation is CASSYSGTTISYEQYF.